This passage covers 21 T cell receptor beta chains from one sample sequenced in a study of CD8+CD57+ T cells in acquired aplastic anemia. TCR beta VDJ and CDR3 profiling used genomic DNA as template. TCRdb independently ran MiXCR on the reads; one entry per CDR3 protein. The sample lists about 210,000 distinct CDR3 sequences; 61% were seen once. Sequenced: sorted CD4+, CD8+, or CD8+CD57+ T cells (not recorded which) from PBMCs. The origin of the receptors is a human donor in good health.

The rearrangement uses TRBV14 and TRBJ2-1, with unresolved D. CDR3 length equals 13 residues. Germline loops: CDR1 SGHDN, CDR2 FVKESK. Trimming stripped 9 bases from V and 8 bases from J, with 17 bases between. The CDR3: CASTLWGFDEQFF. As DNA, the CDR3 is TGTGCCAGTACCCTGTGGGGTTTTGATGAGCAGTTCTTC. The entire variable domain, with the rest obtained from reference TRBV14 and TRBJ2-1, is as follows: EAGVTQFPSHSVIEKGQTVTLRCDPISGHDNLYWYRRVMGKEIKFLLHFVKESKQDESGMPNNRFLAERTGGTYSTLKVQPAELEDSGVYFCASTLWGFDEQFFGPGTRLTVL.

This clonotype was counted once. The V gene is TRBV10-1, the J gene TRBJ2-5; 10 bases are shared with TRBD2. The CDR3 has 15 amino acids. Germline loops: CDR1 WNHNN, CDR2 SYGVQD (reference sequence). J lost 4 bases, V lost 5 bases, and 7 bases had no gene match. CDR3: CASSQREGPRETQYF. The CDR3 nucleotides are TGCGCCAGCAGTCAGCGGGAGGGCCCTCGAGAGACCCAGTACTTC.

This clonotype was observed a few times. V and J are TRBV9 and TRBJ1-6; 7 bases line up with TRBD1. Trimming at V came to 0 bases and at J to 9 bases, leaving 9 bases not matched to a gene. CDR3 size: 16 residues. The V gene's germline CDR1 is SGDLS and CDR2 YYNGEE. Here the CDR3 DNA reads TGTGCCAGCAGCGTAGTCCCAGACAGGGATCGTTCACCCCTCCACTTT. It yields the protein CASSVVPDRDRSPLHF.

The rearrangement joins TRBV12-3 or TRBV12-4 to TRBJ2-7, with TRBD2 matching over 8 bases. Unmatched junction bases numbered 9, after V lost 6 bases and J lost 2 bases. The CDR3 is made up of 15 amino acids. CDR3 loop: CASSETSGRTYEQYF. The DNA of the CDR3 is TGTGCCAGCAGCGAAACTAGCGGCCGTACCTACGAGCAGTACTTC.

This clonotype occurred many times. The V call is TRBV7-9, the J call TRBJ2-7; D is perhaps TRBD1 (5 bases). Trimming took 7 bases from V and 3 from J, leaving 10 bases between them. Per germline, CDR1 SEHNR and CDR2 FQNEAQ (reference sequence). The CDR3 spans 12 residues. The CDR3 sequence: CASTSDSYEQYF. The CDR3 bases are TGTGCCAGCACGTCTGACAGCTACGAGCAGTACTTC.

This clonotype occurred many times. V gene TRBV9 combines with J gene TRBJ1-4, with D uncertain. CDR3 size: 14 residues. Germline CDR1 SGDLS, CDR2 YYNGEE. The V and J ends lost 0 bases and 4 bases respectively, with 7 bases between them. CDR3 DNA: TGTGCCAGCAGCGTAGGGGATGGTAATGAAAAACTGTTTTTT. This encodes CASSVGDGNEKLFF.

The CDR3 nucleotides read TGTGCCAGTAGTGTCATGAACACTGAAGCTTTCTTT. It yields the protein CASSVMNTEAFF. The genes are TRBV19 and TRBJ1-1; D is uncertain. Germline CDR1 reads LNHDA; CDR2 reads SQIVND (reference sequence). Trimming stripped 5 bases from V and 0 bases from J, with 4 bases between. CDR3 length: 12 amino acids.

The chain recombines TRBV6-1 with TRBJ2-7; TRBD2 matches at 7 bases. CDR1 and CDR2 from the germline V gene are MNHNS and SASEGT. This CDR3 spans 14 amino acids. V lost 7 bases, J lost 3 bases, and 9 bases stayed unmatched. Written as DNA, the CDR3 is TGTGCCAGCACTCCGCGCGGGAGTAACTACGAGCAGTACTTC. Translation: CASTPRGSNYEQYF.

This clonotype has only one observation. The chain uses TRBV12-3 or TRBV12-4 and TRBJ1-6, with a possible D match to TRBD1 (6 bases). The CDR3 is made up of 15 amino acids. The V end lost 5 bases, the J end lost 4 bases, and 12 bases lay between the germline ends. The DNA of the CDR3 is TGTGCCAGCAGTCCAGGGGAGCTGTATAATTCACCCCTCCACTTT. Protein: CASSPGELYNSPLHF.

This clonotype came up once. As DNA, the CDR3 is TGTGCCAGCAGCCAAGATGGGGGCCCACCTAATTCACCCCTCCACTTT. Its translation: CASSQDGGPPNSPLHF. The rearrangement links TRBV3-1 to TRBJ1-6; the D gene is possibly TRBD1 (6 bases). The CDR3 is made up of 16 amino acids. From germline, CDR1 is LGHDT and CDR2 YNNKEL (reference sequence). Trimming cost V 0 bases and J 6 bases, with 12 bases left between them.

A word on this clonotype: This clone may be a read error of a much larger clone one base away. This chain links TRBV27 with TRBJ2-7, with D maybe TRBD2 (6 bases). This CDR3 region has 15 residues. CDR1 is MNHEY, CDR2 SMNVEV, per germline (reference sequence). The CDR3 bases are TGTGCCAGCAGCCCCTATTTGGGGGGTACCTACGAGCAGCACTTC. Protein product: CASSPYLGGTYEQHF.

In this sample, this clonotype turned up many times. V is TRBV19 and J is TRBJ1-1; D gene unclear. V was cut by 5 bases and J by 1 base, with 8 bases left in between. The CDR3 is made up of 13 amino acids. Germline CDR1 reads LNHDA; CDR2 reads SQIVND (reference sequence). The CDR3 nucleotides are TGTGCCAGTAGTGAAGGATGGAACACTGAAGCTTTCTTT. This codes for CASSEGWNTEAFF.

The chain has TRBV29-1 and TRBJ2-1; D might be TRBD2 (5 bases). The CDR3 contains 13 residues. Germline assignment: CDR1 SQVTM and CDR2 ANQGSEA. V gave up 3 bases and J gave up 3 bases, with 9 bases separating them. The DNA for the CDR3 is TGCAGCGTTGATTCGGGATACTACAATGAGCAGTTCTTC. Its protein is CSVDSGYYNEQFF.

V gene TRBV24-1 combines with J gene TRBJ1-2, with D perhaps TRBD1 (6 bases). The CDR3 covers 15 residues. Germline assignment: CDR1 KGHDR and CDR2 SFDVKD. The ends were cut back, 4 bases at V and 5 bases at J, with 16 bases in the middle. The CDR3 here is CATSDRKQGTYGYTF. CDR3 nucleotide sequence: TGTGCCACCAGTGACCGTAAACAGGGAACATATGGCTACACCTTC.

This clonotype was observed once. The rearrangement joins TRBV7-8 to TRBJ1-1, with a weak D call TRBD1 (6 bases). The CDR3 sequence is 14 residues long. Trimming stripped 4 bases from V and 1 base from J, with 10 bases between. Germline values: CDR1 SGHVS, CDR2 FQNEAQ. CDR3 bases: TGTGCCAGCAGCTCCCCGACAGGGAACACTGAAGCTTTCTTT. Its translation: CASSSPTGNTEAFF.

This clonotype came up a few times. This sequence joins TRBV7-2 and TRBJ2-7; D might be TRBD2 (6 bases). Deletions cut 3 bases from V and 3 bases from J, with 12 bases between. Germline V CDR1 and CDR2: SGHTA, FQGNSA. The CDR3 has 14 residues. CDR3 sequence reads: CASSFSPGGYEQYF. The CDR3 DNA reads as TGTGCCAGCAGCTTCAGTCCCGGGGGCTACGAGCAGTACTTC.

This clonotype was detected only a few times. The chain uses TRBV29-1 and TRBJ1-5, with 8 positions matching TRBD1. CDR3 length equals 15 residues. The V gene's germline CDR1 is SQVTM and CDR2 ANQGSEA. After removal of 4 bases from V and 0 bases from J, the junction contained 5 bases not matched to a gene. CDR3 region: CSVVSDRDSNQPQHF. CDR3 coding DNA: TGCAGCGTTGTTTCGGACAGGGATAGCAATCAGCCCCAGCATTTT.

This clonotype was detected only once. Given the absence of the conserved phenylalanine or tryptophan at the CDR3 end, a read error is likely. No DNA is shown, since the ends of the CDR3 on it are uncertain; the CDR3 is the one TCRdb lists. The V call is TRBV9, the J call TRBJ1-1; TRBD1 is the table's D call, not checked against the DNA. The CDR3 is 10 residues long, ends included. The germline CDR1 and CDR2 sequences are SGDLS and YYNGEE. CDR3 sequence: CASSPVSGTV.

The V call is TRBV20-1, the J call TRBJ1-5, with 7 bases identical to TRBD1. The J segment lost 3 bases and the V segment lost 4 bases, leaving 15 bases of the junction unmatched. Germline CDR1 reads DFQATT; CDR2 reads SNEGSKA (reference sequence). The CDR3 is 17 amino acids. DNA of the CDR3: TGCAGTGCTACACCGTTACAGGGGCGAGGGGACAATCAGCCCCAGCATTTT. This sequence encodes CSATPLQGRGDNQPQHF.

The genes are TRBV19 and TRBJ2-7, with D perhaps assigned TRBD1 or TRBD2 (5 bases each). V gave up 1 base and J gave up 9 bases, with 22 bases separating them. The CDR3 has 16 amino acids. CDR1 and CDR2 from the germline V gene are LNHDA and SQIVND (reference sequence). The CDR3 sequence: CASSIAKSGTDHGQYF. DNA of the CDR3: TGTGCCAGTAGTATAGCAAAATCCGGGACGGACCACGGGCAGTACTTC. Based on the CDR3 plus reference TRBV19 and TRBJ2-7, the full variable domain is DGGITQSPKYLFRKEGQNVTLSCEQNLNHDAMYWYRQDPGQGLRLIYYSQIVNDFQKGDIAEGYSVSREKKESFPLTVTSAQKNPTAFYLCASSIAKSGTDHGQYFGPGTRLTVT.

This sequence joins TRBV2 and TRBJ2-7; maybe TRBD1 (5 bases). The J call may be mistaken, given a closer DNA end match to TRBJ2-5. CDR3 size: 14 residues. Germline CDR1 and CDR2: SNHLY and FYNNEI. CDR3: CASSGPGMGETQYF. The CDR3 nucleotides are TGTGCCAGCAGTGGCCCAGGGATGGGAGAGACCCAGTACTTC.